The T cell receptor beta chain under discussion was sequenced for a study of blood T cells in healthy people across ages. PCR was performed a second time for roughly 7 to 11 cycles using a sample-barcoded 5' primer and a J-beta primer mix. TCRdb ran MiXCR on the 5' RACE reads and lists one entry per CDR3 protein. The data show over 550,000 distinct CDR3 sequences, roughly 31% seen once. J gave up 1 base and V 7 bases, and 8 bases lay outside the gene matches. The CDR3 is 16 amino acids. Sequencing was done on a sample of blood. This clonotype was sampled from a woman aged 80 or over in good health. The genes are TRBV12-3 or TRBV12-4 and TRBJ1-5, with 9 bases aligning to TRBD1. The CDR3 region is CASKPTGGWSNQPQHF. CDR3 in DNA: TGTGCCAGCAAACCCACAGGGGGCTGGAGCAATCAGCCCCAGCATTTT.